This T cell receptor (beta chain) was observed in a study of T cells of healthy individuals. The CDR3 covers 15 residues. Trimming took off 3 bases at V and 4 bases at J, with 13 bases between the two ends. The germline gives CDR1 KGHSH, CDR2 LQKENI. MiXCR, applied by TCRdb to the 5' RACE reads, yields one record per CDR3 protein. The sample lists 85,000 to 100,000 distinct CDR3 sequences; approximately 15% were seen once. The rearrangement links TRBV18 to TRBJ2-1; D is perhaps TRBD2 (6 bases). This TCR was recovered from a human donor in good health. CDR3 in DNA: TGTGCCAGCTCACCGACGGGGGTAAGGTACAATGAGCAGTTCTTC. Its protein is CASSPTGVRYNEQFF.